These T cell receptor beta chains were read from a single sample in a study of CD8 T cells in Susac syndrome. TCRdb ran MiXCR on the immunoSEQ multiplex PCR reads and lists one entry per CDR3 protein. The repertoire holds hundreds of thousands of distinct CDR3 sequences, 94% seen once, with roughly 0.14% in the top ten. The specimen was CD4+ T cells from PBMCs. These receptor sequences come from a human donor with Susac syndrome. Both conserved end residues are part of each CDR3. The order of the fields is clone size, D gene, V gene, CDR3 protein. A D gene is named only where the DNA matches it firmly. The size of a clone is reported for some rows only, either as once, few or many, or as a class for expanded clones.

.,.,TRBV6-1,CASSPGDPSSYNEQFF
.,.,TRBV20-1,CSASRWAGTSTGANVLTF
.,.,TRBV29-1,CSVEWGYRQFF
.,TRBD2,TRBV19,CASSGQRGSTDTQYF
.,.,TRBV5-6,CASSLGDLVAGRTIYF
.,.,TRBV12-3/TRBV12-4,CASSLGQRNYGYTF
.,.,TRBV12-5,CASGSPGPYNEQFF
.,.,TRBV19,CASSMVGGGDEQFF
.,TRBD1,TRBV30,CAWRTTGQGREQYF
.,TRBD1,TRBV5-1,CASSLGGQRGNEQFF
.,.,TRBV24-1,CATAGTSYEQYF
.,.,TRBV7-9,CASSLVFGSEAFF
.,.,TRBV20-1,CSASSPRSGNEQFF
.,TRBD2,TRBV6-1,CASSRTSGGQETQYF
.,.,TRBV14,CASSQGFGRAKGTEAFF
.,.,TRBV15,CATSRGLKGPYEQYF
.,TRBD1,TRBV30,CAWRTGELLHF
.,TRBD1,TRBV6-5,CASSTTGAKNTEAFF
.,.,TRBV28,CASSLSRGFYGYTF
.,TRBD1,TRBV20-1,CSARGPGGVEQYF
.,.,TRBV28,CASSLIRETQYF
.,.,TRBV30,CAWSVNGREAFF
once,.,TRBV3-1,CASSQGEGREYF
.,TRBD2,TRBV20-1,CSALARLAGHNEQFF
.,.,TRBV20-1,CSATPGASEAFF